This TCR beta chain was identified during a study of early T cells in non-severe SARS-CoV-2 infection. About the research overall: The input, bulk RNA from unsorted whole blood, was sequenced, and chains were unpaired.

CDR1 is SGHTA, CDR2 FQGNSA, per germline. The CDR3 spans 12 residues. The V segment lost 4 bases and the J segment 9 bases; nucleotides outside the gene matches: 3. MiXCR was run by TCRdb on the 5' RACE reads, yielding one entry per CDR3 protein. The sample has tens of thousands of distinct CDR3 sequences; around 12% are singletons. This chain uses TRBV7-2 with TRBJ2-1; the match to TRBD1 covers 7 bases. The source is an adult who was a healthcare worker with PCR-confirmed SARS-CoV-2 infection or an uninfected control (not recorded which). Source: whole blood, taken at baseline. CDR3 protein: CASSSPGGEQFF. The DNA for the CDR3 is TGTGCCAGCAGCTCGCCAGGGGGTGAGCAGTTCTTC.